Presented here are 30 T cell receptor beta chains from one specimen sequenced in a study of blood T cells in healthy people across ages. For the second PCR, which ran for about 7 to 11 cycles, a sample-barcoded 5' primer and a J-beta primer mix were used. One entry per CDR3 protein, called by TCRdb with MiXCR from the 5' RACE reads. This table holds around 1.1 million distinct CDR3 sequences, 35% to 40% found once. Input material: blood. These TCRs come from a man aged 18 to 30 in good health.

The chain employs TRBV13 and TRBJ2-2; D remains ambiguous. Trimming left V 1 base short and J 2 bases short, with 11 bases between. CDR1 and CDR2 (germline): PRHDT, FYEKMQ (reference sequence). This CDR3 spans 16 amino acids. CDR3 amino acids: CASSLVSPGNTGELFF. In DNA form, the CDR3 reads TGTGCCAGCAGCTTAGTATCTCCCGGAAACACCGGGGAGCTGTTTTTT.

This clonotype was counted between two and nine times. The chain joins TRBV3-1 to TRBJ1-2; 9 positions match TRBD1. With 2 bases clipped from V and 7 bases from J, the junction kept 14 bases outside the gene matches. The CDR3 spans 17 residues. Germline CDR1 LGHDT, CDR2 YNNKEL (reference sequence). CDR3 DNA: TGTGCCAGCAGCCAACGTCCCGGGACAGGGTATAATTTTGGCTACACCTTC. It translates to CASSQRPGTGYNFGYTF.

DNA of the CDR3: TGTGCCAGCAGTTTACAGCAGGCGGGTGACTACACCTTC. It codes for CASSLQQAGDYTF. The V gene is TRBV28, the J gene TRBJ1-2; no reliable D call. The CDR3 consists of 13 residues. Trimming cost V 2 bases and J 10 bases, with 14 bases left between them. Germline lookup yields CDR1 MDHEN and CDR2 SYDVKM.

The chain links TRBV30 to TRBJ2-1; 9 nucleotides match TRBD2. The DNA matches TRBJ2-7 better at its end, which makes the J call doubtful. This CDR3 is 15 amino acids long. Looked up from germline, CDR1 is GTSNPN and CDR2 is SVGIG (reference sequence). CDR3 nucleotides: TGTGCCTGCCAAGGTAGCGGGAGCTCCTACAATGAGCAGTACTTC. This encodes CACQGSGSSYNEQYF.

This chain's CDR3 is CASSERGGGLYNEQFF. The CDR3 DNA follows: TGTGCCAGCAGTGAACGGGGCGGGGGCCTCTACAATGAGCAGTTCTTC. The chain links TRBV2 to TRBJ2-1; D might be TRBD2 (7 bases). Germline-derived CDR1 and CDR2 are SNHLY and FYNNEI. V was clipped by 2 bases and J by 3 bases, with 14 bases between them. The CDR3 runs to 16 residues.

This clonotype was recorded a few times. The V and J genes are TRBV7-2 and TRBJ2-3; weak D call: TRBD1 (5 bases). CDR3 length equals 17 residues. The V gene's germline CDR1 is SGHTA and CDR2 FQGNSA. With 0 bases removed from V and 0 bases from J, the gap between germline ends came to 13 bases. The CDR3 coding sequence is TGTGCCAGCAGCTTAGCGCTAAGCAGGGCTAGCACAGATACGCAGTATTTT. It specifies CASSLALSRASTDTQYF.

This chain joins TRBV7-2 and TRBJ2-7, with TRBD2 matching over 12 bases. The germline CDR1 and CDR2 sequences are SGHTA and FQGNSA. The CDR3 is 16 residues long. With 4 bases clipped from V and 7 bases from J, the junction kept 11 bases outside the gene matches. This CDR3 is CASSSASGGAFNEQYF. As DNA, the CDR3 is TGTGCCAGCAGCTCCGCTAGCGGGGGGGCCTTCAATGAGCAGTACTTC.

This CDR3 reads CASSEPGDNYGYTF. The CDR3, as DNA: TGTGCCAGCAGTGAACCAGGGGATAACTATGGCTACACCTTC. The chain uses TRBV25-1 and TRBJ1-2, with D perhaps matching TRBD1 (6 bases). Between the trimmed V and J ends, which lost 2 bases and 1 base, there was a span of 8 bases. The CDR3 is 14 residues long. Germline V gene data show CDR1 as MGHDK and CDR2 as SYGVNS.

The V and J genes are TRBV6-2 or TRBV6-3 and TRBJ2-1, with 9 bases lining up with TRBD2. The J call may be wrong; the DNA end is better matched by TRBJ2-7. Per germline, CDR1 MNHEY and CDR2 SVGEGT. The CDR3 is made up of 16 amino acids. CDR3 sequence reads: CASSHGGGGSYNEQYF. The CDR3 nucleotides are TGTGCCAGCAGTCACGGCGGGGGGGGTTCCTACAATGAGCAGTACTTC.

This clonotype was seen a handful of times. The chain carries TRBV6-2 or TRBV6-3 and TRBJ1-5; possibly TRBD1 for D (5 bases). Trimming shortened V by 6 bases and J by 0 bases, and 12 bases separated the two germline ends. Looked up from germline, CDR1 is MNHEY and CDR2 is SVGEGT. This CDR3 spans 15 amino acids. Written as DNA, the CDR3 is TGTGCCAGCAGGATCGAGGGGTATAGCAATCAGCCCCAGCATTTT. Its protein is CASRIEGYSNQPQHF.

V and J are TRBV7-2 and TRBJ2-1, with TRBD2 matching over 8 bases. V lost 7 bases and J lost 2; bases outside the gene matches: 10. CDR1 SGHTA and CDR2 FQGNSA come from the germline V gene. The CDR3 is 16 residues long. CDR3 in DNA: TGTGCCAGCACCGCATTAGCGGGGTCGCCCTACAATGAGCAGTTCTTC. As protein: CASTALAGSPYNEQFF. Using reference TRBV7-2 and TRBJ2-1 for the parts outside the CDR3, the full variable domain is GAGVSQSPSNKVTEKGKDVELRCDPISGHTALYWYRQSLGQGLEFLIYFQGNSAPDKSGLPSDRFSAERTGGSVSTLTIQRTQQEDSAVYLCASTALAGSPYNEQFFGPGTRLTVL.

V gene TRBV20-1 combines with J gene TRBJ1-1; D is perhaps TRBD1 (5 bases). Germline V CDR1 and CDR2: DFQATT, SNEGSKA (reference sequence). This CDR3 contains 12 residues. Between the trimmed V and J ends, which lost 3 bases and 11 bases, there was a span of 16 bases. The CDR3 reads CSAREGPRGAFF. As DNA, the CDR3 is TGCAGTGCTAGGGAGGGACCCCGGGGCGCTTTCTTT.

V and J are TRBV29-1 and TRBJ2-1; D gene uncertain. Germline lookup yields CDR1 SQVTM and CDR2 ANQGSEA. The V gene lost 5 bases and the J gene lost 2 bases, with 10 bases spanning the gap. The CDR3 spans 13 residues. The CDR3 coding sequence is TGCAGCGTTCGATCCGGTACCTACAATGAGCAGTTCTTC. Its protein product is CSVRSGTYNEQFF.

V is TRBV4-2 and J is TRBJ2-3, with TRBD2 as a possible D gene (5 bases). CDR1 and CDR2 (germline): LGHNA, YNFKEQ. The CDR3 is 16 amino acids. Trimming cost V 0 bases and J 4 bases, with 14 bases left between them. CDR3 sequence: CASSQDNREPADTQYF. CDR3 in DNA: TGTGCCAGCAGCCAAGATAATAGGGAGCCCGCAGATACGCAGTATTTT.

This chain connects TRBV28 to TRBJ2-2; no clear D gene. This CDR3 has 11 residues. Trimming removed 8 bases at V and 8 bases at J, with 9 bases between. The germline V gene encodes CDR1 MDHEN and CDR2 SYDVKM. For the CDR3, the DNA is TGTGCCAGCGGGATCTTAGGGGAGCTGTTTTTT. Its translation is CASGILGELFF.

The chain has TRBV7-8 and TRBJ1-5; D gene uncertain. The CDR3 covers 16 residues. In germline, CDR1 is SGHVS, CDR2 FQNEAQ. V lost 1 base to trimming and J lost 0 bases, with 10 bases between them. The DNA for the CDR3 is TGTGCCAGCAGCTTAGGAGACACCGTTAGCAATCAGCCCCAGCATTTT. Translating it yields CASSLGDTVSNQPQHF.

This sequence joins TRBV6-5 and TRBJ1-6; D uncertain. The CDR3 sequence is 14 residues long. CDR1 MNHEY and CDR2 SVGAGI come from the germline V gene. Trimming removed 8 bases at V and 6 bases at J, with 14 bases between. The CDR3 loop reads CASSRGLVNSPLHF. Here the CDR3 DNA reads TGTGCCAGCTCCCGGGGTCTGGTTAATTCACCCCTCCACTTT.

This clonotype was seen at least ten times. CDR3 protein: CASSRGADDTLNTEAFF. As DNA, the CDR3 is TGCGCCAGCAGCCGCGGGGCAGATGATACTCTGAACACTGAAGCTTTCTTT. The chain recombines TRBV4-3 with TRBJ1-1, with D maybe TRBD1 (5 bases). V lost 4 bases and J lost 0, with 18 bases in between. Germline assignment: CDR1 LGHNA and CDR2 YSLEER. The CDR3 runs 17 residues.

The chain joins TRBV5-1 to TRBJ1-1; perhaps TRBD1 as D (5 bases). Germline V gives CDR1 SGHRS, CDR2 YFSETQ. The CDR3 is 14 amino acids. Trimming took off 6 bases at V and 5 bases at J, with 17 bases between the two ends. The CDR3, as DNA: TGCGCCAGCACCAACCCCCTGGGGGGGACTGAAGCTTTCTTT. Translating it yields CASTNPLGGTEAFF.

This clonotype has only a few counts. The V call is TRBV2, the J call TRBJ2-1; 13 bases map to TRBD2. Germline CDR1 is SNHLY and CDR2 is FYNNEI. CDR3 length: 15 residues. J gave up 8 bases and V 6 bases, and 7 bases lay outside the gene matches. CDR3 sequence (DNA): TGTGCCAGCAGAACTAGCGGGGGGGCCTTCGATGAGCAGTTCTTC. Residues: CASRTSGGAFDEQFF.

This clonotype occurred a few times. V is TRBV5-1 and J is TRBJ1-4, with unresolved D. The CDR3 runs 15 residues. Between the trimmed V and J ends, which lost 2 bases and 2 bases, there was a span of 10 bases. CDR1 SGHRS and CDR2 YFSETQ come from the germline V gene. CDR3 nucleotides: TGCGCCAGCAGCTTTGAGTCCGGGACTAATGAAAAACTGTTTTTT. Translated: CASSFESGTNEKLFF.

The chain has TRBV4-1 and TRBJ2-4, with unresolved D. The CDR3 runs to 15 residues. Germline V gene lookup returns CDR1 MGHRA and CDR2 YSYEKL. V was trimmed by 4 bases and J by 5 bases, leaving 15 bases between them. This CDR3 is CASSLAEMPENIQYF. The CDR3 nucleotides read TGCGCCAGCAGCCTTGCGGAAATGCCAGAAAACATTCAGTACTTC.

This chain joins TRBV5-1 and TRBJ1-1, with D possibly being TRBD1 (5 bases). Trimming stripped 3 bases from V and 0 bases from J, with 9 bases between. The V gene's germline CDR1 is SGHRS and CDR2 YFSETQ. This CDR3 is built from 14 residues. CDR3 DNA: TGCGCCAGCAGCTCGGGACTGATGAACACTGAAGCTTTCTTT. It yields the protein CASSSGLMNTEAFF. The variable domain in full, completed from reference TRBV5-1 and TRBJ1-1, reads KAGVTQTPRYLIKTRGQQVTLSCSPISGHRSVSWYQQTPGQGLQFLFEYFSETQRNKGNFPGRFSGRQFSNSRSEMNVSTLELGDSALYLCASSSGLMNTEAFFGQGTRLTVV.

This clonotype showed up many times. V gene TRBV7-2 combines with J gene TRBJ2-7; D is ambiguous. CDR3 length: 16 residues. Germline V gene lookup returns CDR1 SGHTA and CDR2 FQGNSA. V was shortened by 1 base and J by 0 bases, with 13 bases between the two germline ends. The CDR3 bases are TGTGCCAGCAGCTTAGGCCCCTTTTCCCGCTCCTACGAGCAGTACTTC. Translating it yields CASSLGPFSRSYEQYF.

A few counts support this clonotype. This chain connects TRBV29-1 to TRBJ1-1; TRBD1 aligns across 7 bases. The CDR3 has 15 amino acids. Germline trimming cut 6 bases from V and 5 bases from J; bases unmatched to any gene: 15. CDR1 and CDR2 (germline): SQVTM, ANQGSEA. The CDR3 DNA follows: TGCAGCGTCCATCTACAGGGGCGGGATAGGACTGAAGCTTTCTTT. This translates into CSVHLQGRDRTEAFF.

The chain joins TRBV6-1 to TRBJ1-1; tentative D call: TRBD1 (5 bases). The CDR3 totals 14 residues. Deletions cut 3 bases from V and 0 bases from J, with 8 bases between. Per germline, CDR1 MNHNS and CDR2 SASEGT. CDR3 residues: CASSDSGMNTEAFF. The CDR3 DNA sequence: TGTGCCAGCAGTGATTCAGGGATGAACACTGAAGCTTTCTTT.

The chain uses TRBV2 and TRBJ1-2, with unresolved D. Germline CDR1 reads SNHLY; CDR2 reads FYNNEI. This CDR3 region has 14 residues. V shed 3 bases and J shed 1 base, with 9 bases lying between them. CDR3 amino acids: CASSENKGNYGYTF. The CDR3 DNA sequence: TGTGCCAGCAGTGAGAACAAGGGTAACTATGGCTACACCTTC. Drawing the rest from reference TRBV2 and TRBJ1-2, the complete variable domain is EPEVTQTPSHQVTQMGQEVILRCVPISNHLYFYWYRQILGQKVEFLVSFYNNEISEKSEIFDDQFSVERPDGSNFTLKIRSTKLEDSAMYFCASSENKGNYGYTFGSGTRLTVV.

The V and J genes are TRBV6-5 and TRBJ1-1; no clear D. CDR1 is MNHEY and CDR2 is SVGAGI in the germline V gene. The CDR3 is 12 residues long. V was trimmed by 5 bases and J by 9 bases, leaving 13 bases between them. CDR3 loop: CASSAVGFQAFF. The DNA of the CDR3 is TGTGCCAGCAGTGCTGTGGGCTTCCAAGCTTTCTTT.

CDR3 coding DNA: TGTGCCAGCAGCCCAGGGGGTAGCTGGGTAGAGACCCAGTACTTC. Its protein product is CASSPGGSWVETQYF. The V and J genes are TRBV7-2 and TRBJ2-7, with 7 bases identical to TRBD1. TRBJ2-5 explains the end of the DNA better; the J call may be wrong. Germline V lookup: CDR1 SGHTA, CDR2 FQGNSA. CDR3 length: 15 amino acids.

Only a few counts were recorded for this clonotype. The V call is TRBV7-9, the J call TRBJ1-2; D is undetermined. The CDR3 has 17 residues. V was clipped by 5 bases and J by 3 bases, with 22 bases between them. Germline values: CDR1 SEHNR, CDR2 FQNEAQ (reference sequence). CDR3: CASSPLSGIVIDYGYTF. The CDR3 nucleotides read TGTGCCAGCAGCCCTTTAAGTGGCATCGTAATCGACTATGGCTACACCTTC.